This TCR beta chain was identified in a study of technical replicates of blood from several donors. Measured with immunoSEQ multiplex PCR; TCRdb has only the in-frame clones, and not every one. The table lists 55,000 to 70,000 clones, over 85% of them singletons. Germline loops: CDR1 GTSNPN, CDR2 SVGIG (reference sequence). V was shortened by 4 bases and J by 0 bases, with 12 bases between the two germline ends. The CDR3 has 14 amino acids. This clonotype originated in a human donor in good health. Some clones in this sample may be carry-over from other donors' samples. The J gene is TRBJ1-2, the V gene TRBV30; D possibly corresponds to TRBD1 (6 bases). Specimen: PBMCs. The CDR3 nucleotides are TGTGCCTGGACCAGGGACACCGCTAACTATGGCTACACCTTC. It yields the protein CAWTRDTANYGYTF.